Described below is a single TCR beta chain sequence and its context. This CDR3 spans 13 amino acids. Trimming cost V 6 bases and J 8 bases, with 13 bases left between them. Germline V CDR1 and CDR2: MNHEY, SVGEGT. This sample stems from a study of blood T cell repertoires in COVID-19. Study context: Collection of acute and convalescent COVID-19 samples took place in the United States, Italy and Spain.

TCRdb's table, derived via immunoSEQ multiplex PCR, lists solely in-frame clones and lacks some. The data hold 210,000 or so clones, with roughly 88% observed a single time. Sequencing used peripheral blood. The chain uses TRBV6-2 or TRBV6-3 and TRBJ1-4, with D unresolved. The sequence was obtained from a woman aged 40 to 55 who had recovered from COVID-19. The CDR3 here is CASSPWALEKLFF. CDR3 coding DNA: TGTGCCAGCAGCCCTTGGGCTCTAGAAAAACTGTTTTTT.